The subject of this entry is one T cell receptor (beta chain). This specimen comes from a study of blood T cell repertoires in COVID-19. CDR3 length: 14 residues. With 2 bases clipped from V and 2 bases from J, the junction kept 3 bases outside the gene matches. CDR1 KGHSH and CDR2 LQKENI come from the germline V gene. Method: immunoSEQ multiplex PCR; TCRdb's copy keeps in-frame clones and lacks some. Of about 160,000 clones listed, 85% are singletons. The chain employs TRBV18 and TRBJ2-7; 7 bases line up with TRBD1. The sequenced sample was peripheral blood. The TCR comes from a human donor with acute or convalescent COVID-19. The donor label of this sample is uncertain. CDR3 DNA sequence: TGTGCCAGCTCACCAGAGCAGGGGGCCTACGAGCAGTACTTC. This translates into CASSPEQGAYEQYF.